These 25 T cell receptor beta chains were sequenced from one sample in a study of cytomegalovirus exposure and HLA in healthy donors (dated by TCRdb to about 2017). Libraries came from the immunoSEQ multiplex PCR assay. Drawn from immuneACCESS, this table holds only the in-frame rearrangements with V and J called that TCRdb kept. Clones are partly lost; checked studies trace under half to an unresolved V gene and leave the rest unexplained. For this sample there are around 69,000 clones; 96% appear just once. Around 5% of the sample goes to the ten largest clones. The sample was PBMCs. The receptors shown here come from a woman younger than 30 in good health and CMV-seropositive.

The CDR3 coding sequence is TGTGCCAGCAGTCAAACAGGACAAGAGACCCAGTACTTC. This codes for CASSQTGQETQYF. The chain couples TRBV27 to TRBJ2-5, with D possibly TRBD1 on 5 matching bases. Trimming stripped 5 bases from V and 2 bases from J, with 9 bases between. The V gene's germline CDR1 is MNHEY and CDR2 SMNVEV (reference sequence). The CDR3 length is 13 residues.

The gene calls are TRBV7-3 and TRBJ2-7; 10 nucleotides agree with TRBD2. The junction had 3 bases not matched to a gene; V was cut back by 6 bases and J by 1 base. Germline assignment: CDR1 SGHTA and CDR2 FQGTGA. The CDR3 has 14 residues. Here the CDR3 DNA reads TGTGCCAGCAGTTCGACTAGCGGGTCCTACGAGCAGTACTTC. Translated, it gives CASSSTSGSYEQYF.

In DNA, the CDR3 is TGTGCCAGCAGCTTGGTTAGCGGTAACAAGTACTTC. Its protein is CASSLVSGNKYF. The genes are TRBV11-1 and TRBJ2-7, with D perhaps TRBD2 (6 bases). V dropped 3 bases and J dropped 11 bases, with 14 bases sitting between them. Germline V CDR1 and CDR2: SGHAT, FQDESV (reference sequence). This CDR3 contains 12 residues.

The genes are TRBV29-1 and TRBJ2-5, with D maybe TRBD2 (7 bases). The germline gives CDR1 SQVTM, CDR2 ANQGSEA. V lost 7 bases and J lost 5, with 14 bases in between. The CDR3 consists of 12 residues. The CDR3 DNA sequence: TGCAGCGGTACACAGGGAGGGGAGACCCAGTACTTC. Translated, it gives CSGTQGGETQYF.

This clone was seen a handful of times. This chain joins TRBV10-3 and TRBJ1-2, with 7 nucleotides matching TRBD1. The CDR3 covers 13 residues. Per the germline V gene, CDR1 is ENHRY and CDR2 is SYGVKD. The V and J ends lost 10 bases and 8 bases, in that order; junction bases with no gene match: 13. The CDR3 DNA is TGTGCCACGAGGGACAGACATCAAGAGGGCTACACCTTC. Translation gives CATRDRHQEGYTF.

This chain uses TRBV11-2 with TRBJ2-1, with TRBD2 identical over 7 bases. Looked up from germline, CDR1 is SGHAT and CDR2 is FQNNGV. Trimming removed 2 bases from V and 6 bases from J; junction bases left unmatched: 4. This CDR3 contains 14 residues. CDR3 in amino acids: CASSLTSGTNEQFF. The CDR3 DNA follows: TGTGCCAGCAGCTTAACCAGCGGGACCAATGAGCAGTTCTTC.

This clone occurred once. This chain uses TRBV28 with TRBJ1-5; possible D gene TRBD1, 6 bases. Looked up from germline, CDR1 is MDHEN and CDR2 is SYDVKM. The V gene lost 4 bases and the J gene lost 0 bases, with 10 bases spanning the gap. The CDR3 is 15 amino acids. The CDR3 region is CASSYRDYSNQPQHF. In nucleotides, the CDR3 is TGTGCCAGCAGTTACAGGGATTATAGCAATCAGCCCCAGCATTTT.

The chain combines TRBV27 with TRBJ1-5; D unclear. V was cut by 5 bases and J by 4 bases, with 6 bases left in between. Germline CDR1 MNHEY, CDR2 SMNVEV (reference sequence). CDR3 length: 12 amino acids. CDR3 loop: CASSPINQPQHF. CDR3 nucleotide sequence: TGTGCCAGCAGTCCCATTAATCAGCCCCAGCATTTT.

The chain links TRBV29-1 to TRBJ2-7, with TRBD2 identical over 9 bases. This CDR3 has 15 amino acids. V shed 4 bases, J shed 3 bases, and the junction held 10 bases outside the gene matches. Germline CDR1 is SQVTM and CDR2 is ANQGSEA. This CDR3 reads CSVGGGAGGNYEQYF. Here the CDR3 DNA reads TGCAGCGTTGGGGGGGGAGCGGGAGGTAACTACGAGCAGTACTTC.

This clone was observed once. The chain carries TRBV7-8 and TRBJ1-1; D perhaps matches TRBD1 (6 bases). Germline CDR1 is SGHVS and CDR2 is FQNEAQ. The CDR3 has 19 amino acids. With 0 bases removed from V and 3 bases from J, the gap between germline ends came to 23 bases. The CDR3 DNA follows: TGTGCCAGCAGCTTAGCCGGTACAGGGATAGAGCTCGTTGACACTGAAGCTTTCTTT. Residues: CASSLAGTGIELVDTEAFF.

The chain is built from TRBV5-6 and TRBJ2-7; 10 bases map to TRBD1. Germline V gene lookup returns CDR1 SGHDT and CDR2 YYEEEE. The CDR3 consists of 14 residues. V lost 2 bases and J lost 7; bases outside the gene matches: 6. This chain's CDR3 is CASSLGDRGKEQYF. DNA of the CDR3: TGTGCCAGCAGCTTAGGGGACAGGGGAAAGGAGCAGTACTTC.

The CDR3 is CASSFSTGALTEAFF. The CDR3 DNA reads as TGTGCCAGCAGCTTCAGTACAGGGGCACTTACTGAAGCTTTCTTT. The chain uses TRBV28 and TRBJ1-1; 7 bases line up with TRBD1. Germline V gene data show CDR1 as MDHEN and CDR2 as SYDVKM. Trimming cost V 6 bases and J 5 bases; bases outside gene matches: 12. The CDR3 has 15 amino acids.

The chain is built from TRBV19 and TRBJ2-7; tentatively, D is TRBD1 (6 bases). V dropped 6 bases and J dropped 5 bases, with 14 bases sitting between them. Germline V lookup: CDR1 LNHDA, CDR2 SQIVND (reference sequence). The CDR3 is made up of 13 amino acids. CDR3 coding DNA: TGTGCCAGTAGGAAGGACAGAGGCCACGAGCAGTACTTC. It specifies CASRKDRGHEQYF.

V and J are TRBV28 and TRBJ2-7, with TRBD1 matching over 8 bases. The CDR3 sequence is 15 residues long. Trimming took 5 bases from V and 1 from J; bases not matched to a gene: 7. Looked up from germline, CDR1 is MDHEN and CDR2 is SYDVKM. The CDR3 region has the DNA TGTGCCAGCAGTCTGACAGGGGACCTTTCCTACGAGCAGTACTTC. Translated, it gives CASSLTGDLSYEQYF.

This chain uses TRBV29-1 with TRBJ2-1, with 12 bases matching TRBD2. Germline-derived CDR1 and CDR2 are SQVTM and ANQGSEA. CDR3 length: 14 amino acids. J was trimmed by 3 bases and V by 3 bases; bases with no gene match: 0. CDR3 amino acids: CSVEGLAGYNEQFF. The DNA for the CDR3 is TGCAGCGTTGAGGGACTAGCGGGCTACAATGAGCAGTTCTTC.

This clone was counted once. The chain joins TRBV5-1 to TRBJ1-1; D is undetermined. The germline V and J ends were trimmed by 2 bases and 2 bases, with 13 bases remaining between them. Per germline, CDR1 SGHRS and CDR2 YFSETQ. This CDR3 region has 15 residues. CDR3 sequence reads: CASSFILGPNTEAFF. For the CDR3, the DNA is TGCGCCAGCAGCTTTATTCTTGGGCCCAACACTGAAGCTTTCTTT.

This rearrangement joins TRBV9 to TRBJ2-5, with TRBD2 as a possible D gene (6 bases). V lost 0 bases and J lost 4, with 16 bases in between. This CDR3 contains 16 residues. The germline V gene encodes CDR1 SGDLS and CDR2 YYNGEE. The CDR3 reads CASSVAPGEYGETQYF. CDR3 DNA: TGTGCCAGCAGCGTAGCCCCGGGGGAGTATGGAGAGACCCAGTACTTC.

This clone was seen a single time. The chain employs TRBV4-1 and TRBJ2-3; TRBD2 matches 8 bases. After removal of 4 bases from V and 2 bases from J, the junction contained 11 bases not matched to a gene. CDR1 is MGHRA, CDR2 YSYEKL, per germline. The CDR3 consists of 17 residues. The CDR3 region is CASSRGGGSGITDTQYF. In nucleotides, the CDR3 is TGCGCCAGCAGCCGGGGAGGGGGTAGCGGGATCACAGATACGCAGTATTTT.

This rearrangement joins TRBV11-2 to TRBJ2-1; 9 nucleotides match TRBD2. Trimming removed 0 bases from V and 2 bases from J; junction bases left unmatched: 2. The CDR3 totals 16 residues. Germline V gene lookup returns CDR1 SGHAT and CDR2 FQNNGV. Here the CDR3 reads CASSLDGGGAYNEQFF. CDR3 nucleotide sequence: TGTGCCAGCAGCTTAGATGGCGGGGGGGCCTACAATGAGCAGTTCTTC.

V usage is TRBV7-3 and J usage is TRBJ1-2, with TRBD1 as a possible D gene (6 bases). In germline, CDR1 is SGHTA, CDR2 FQGTGA. The CDR3 length is 13 residues. The ends were cut back, 6 bases at V and 7 bases at J, with 15 bases in the middle. The CDR3 here is CASSMGGASGYTF. In DNA, the CDR3 is TGTGCCAGCAGTATGGGGGGGGCTAGTGGCTACACCTTC. Based on the CDR3 plus reference TRBV7-3 and TRBJ1-2, the full variable domain is GAGVSQTPSNKVTEKGKYVELRCDPISGHTALYWYRQSLGQGPEFLIYFQGTGAADDSGLPNDRFFAVRPEGSVSTLKIQRTERGDSAVYLCASSMGGASGYTFGSGTRLTVV.

This clone was seen only once. The rearrangement joins TRBV7-3 to TRBJ2-1, with a possible D match to TRBD2 (5 bases). This CDR3 is built from 16 residues. Trimming left V 2 bases short and J 4 bases short, with 15 bases between. CDR1 and CDR2 from the germline V gene are SGHTA and FQGTGA. The CDR3 is CASSLGLAQDYNEQFF. CDR3 sequence (DNA): TGTGCCAGCAGCTTAGGGTTAGCGCAGGATTACAATGAGCAGTTCTTC. The variable domain in full, with the rest retrieved from reference TRBV7-3 and TRBJ2-1, is GAGVSQTPSNKVTEKGKYVELRCDPISGHTALYWYRQSLGQGPEFLIYFQGTGAADDSGLPNDRFFAVRPEGSVSTLKIQRTERGDSAVYLCASSLGLAQDYNEQFFGPGTRLTVL.

This clone was recorded a few times. V usage is TRBV27 and J usage is TRBJ2-7; 7 bases line up with TRBD1. The CDR3 has 15 amino acids. Germline CDR1 is MNHEY and CDR2 is SMNVEV (reference sequence). With V trimmed by 7 bases and J by 0 bases, 9 bases remained unmatched. The CDR3 region is CASTPTGVSSYEQYF. DNA for the CDR3: TGTGCCAGCACTCCCACAGGGGTAAGCTCCTACGAGCAGTACTTC.

The chain combines TRBV27 with TRBJ1-2, with D possibly TRBD1 on 5 matching bases. The CDR3 is 15 residues long. Germline loops: CDR1 MNHEY, CDR2 SMNVEV (reference sequence). The V and J ends lost 4 bases and 2 bases respectively, with 14 bases between them. The CDR3 sequence: CASSWGTDSNYGYTF. The CDR3 bases are TGTGCCAGCAGTTGGGGAACCGACAGCAACTATGGCTACACCTTC.

V is TRBV5-1 and J is TRBJ2-7; 8 bases map to TRBD1. The CDR3 loop spans 16 amino acids. The germline gives CDR1 SGHRS, CDR2 YFSETQ. J was trimmed by 0 bases and V by 4 bases; bases with no gene match: 9. CDR3 loop: CASSDGQGLSSYEQYF. The CDR3 coding sequence is TGCGCCAGCAGCGACGGACAGGGACTCAGCTCCTACGAGCAGTACTTC.

The V and J genes are TRBV14 and TRBJ2-1; 11 bases line up with TRBD2. The germline CDR1 and CDR2 sequences are SGHDN and FVKESK. V lost 0 bases to trimming and J lost 8 bases; unmatched junction nucleotides: 3. This CDR3 is 15 amino acids long. As DNA, the CDR3 is TGTGCCAGCAGCCAAGAGAATAGCGGGAGGGATGAGCAGTTCTTC. This translates into CASSQENSGRDEQFF.